The 21 T cell receptor beta chains below all came from one sample that was sequenced in a study of persistence of HIV-infected CD4 T cells. Stimulation used 9 to 10 ug/mL lysate from CMV-infected fibroblasts. Sorted nonresponding memory CD4+ T cells were CD40L-negative, CD69-negative, CD45RO-high. The libraries were made with immunoSEQ version 4 in survey mode. Some clones are missing from TCRdb's copy, which holds only in-frame ones; the method was immunoSEQ multiplex PCR. The sample carries under 60,000 clones, 70% to 80% recorded once. No antigen has been identified for these receptors. This material consisted of CD4+ T cells sorted from PBMCs after 18-hour stimulation, taken from a patient who received antiretroviral therapy. The origin of the receptors is an adult man with HIV who was CMV-seropositive.

The chain combines TRBV6-5 with TRBJ2-3, with D perhaps matching TRBD2 (5 bases). Trimming pared 5 bases from V and 5 bases from J, leaving 8 bases between. The CDR3 is 12 residues long. Germline loops: CDR1 MNHEY, CDR2 SVGAGI. The CDR3 loop is CASSRGLDTQYF. The DNA for the CDR3 is TGTGCCAGCAGTCGAGGGCTAGATACGCAGTATTTT.

The chain joins TRBV7-3 to TRBJ2-3; unclear D gene. The germline V gene encodes CDR1 SGHTA and CDR2 FQGTGA. This CDR3 comprises 13 residues. V shed 7 bases and J shed 1 base, with 9 bases lying between them. The CDR3 region is CASTPGGTDTQYF. The DNA for the CDR3 is TGTGCCAGCACCCCGGGTGGCACAGATACGCAGTATTTT.

The chain joins TRBV12-3 or TRBV12-4 to TRBJ2-3; unclear D gene. There are 13 residues in the CDR3. Trimming pared 7 bases from V and 0 bases from J, leaving 8 bases between. The CDR3 here is CASTYRSTDTQYF. The CDR3 DNA reads as TGTGCCAGCACCTATCGCAGCACAGATACGCAGTATTTT.

The chain uses TRBV29-1 and TRBJ2-3, with D unclear. The CDR3 extends over 11 amino acids. Trimming removed 4 bases from V and 3 bases from J, with 5 bases in between. Germline CDR1 is SQVTM and CDR2 is ANQGSEA. CDR3 sequence reads: CSVGPTDTQYF. As DNA, the CDR3 is TGCAGCGTTGGGCCAACAGATACGCAGTATTTT.

This clone has just one count. The chain employs TRBV24-1 and TRBJ2-3; 8 nucleotides line up with TRBD1. Germline-derived CDR1 and CDR2 are KGHDR and SFDVKD. V lost 5 bases, J lost 6 bases, and 6 bases stayed unmatched. This CDR3 region has 14 residues. In DNA, the CDR3 is TGTGCCACCAGTGGCGACAGGGGAAGCGATACGCAGTATTTT. Translated, it gives CATSGDRGSDTQYF.

The CDR3 coding sequence is TGTGCCAGCAGCCGGGACGGAAACTATGGCTACACCTTC. Protein product: CASSRDGNYGYTF. The gene calls are TRBV7-9 and TRBJ1-2; maybe TRBD1 (5 bases). CDR3 length: 13 residues. V lost 5 bases to trimming and J lost 2 bases, with 9 bases between them. Germline values: CDR1 SEHNR, CDR2 FQNEAQ (reference sequence).

The gene calls are TRBV6-5 and TRBJ2-5; TRBD2 matches at 10 bases. Germline V gives CDR1 MNHEY, CDR2 SVGAGI. The CDR3 covers 12 residues. The V segment lost 6 bases and the J segment 14 bases; nucleotides outside the gene matches: 9. CDR3 residues: CASSLLAGQQYF. The CDR3 DNA is TGTGCCAGCAGCCTACTAGCGGGACAGCAATACTTC.

The CDR3 loop reads CASKVYNEQFF. DNA of the CDR3: TGTGCCAGCAAGGTTTACAATGAGCAGTTCTTC. V and J are TRBV6-5 and TRBJ2-1; D is unresolved. The CDR3 sequence is 11 residues long. V lost 7 bases, J lost 4 bases, and 5 bases lay in between. The V gene's germline CDR1 is MNHEY and CDR2 SVGAGI.

The chain carries TRBV21-1 and TRBJ2-6; no check of the table's D call, TRBD2, against the DNA was made. TRBV21-1 corresponds to a pseudogene. This CDR3 comprises 17 residues. The CDR3 loop reads CASIDGSGSSGANVLTF. CDR3 bases: TGTGCCAGCATTGATGGTAGCGGGAGCTCTGGGGCCAACGTCCTGACTTTC.

The chain combines TRBV6-5 with TRBJ2-4; 8 nucleotides match TRBD2. The V and J ends lost 4 bases and 8 bases, in that order; junction bases with no gene match: 10. The CDR3 consists of 15 residues. CDR1 MNHEY and CDR2 SVGAGI come from the germline V gene. In DNA form, the CDR3 reads TGTGCCAGCAGTTCCCCGGGGCGGGGGGCCCACATTCAGTACTTC. Translating it yields CASSSPGRGAHIQYF.

This chain joins TRBV13 and TRBJ2-7; 9 bases map to TRBD1. CDR1 is PRHDT and CDR2 is FYEKMQ in the germline V gene (reference sequence). The CDR3 is 14 residues long. Trimming cost V 5 bases and J 5 bases; bases outside gene matches: 7. CDR3 region: CASSGPGQGHEQYF. DNA for the CDR3: TGTGCCAGCAGCGGACCGGGACAGGGCCACGAGCAGTACTTC. The full variable domain, in which reference TRBV13 and TRBJ2-7 provide the parts outside the CDR3, is AAGVIQSPRHLIKEKRETATLKCYPIPRHDTVYWYQQGPGQDPQFLISFYEKMQSDKGSIPDRFSAQQFSDYHSELNMSSLELGDSALYFCASSGPGQGHEQYFGPGTRLTVT.

This chain uses TRBV19 with TRBJ2-3, with D perhaps TRBD1 (6 bases). Germline CDR1 reads LNHDA; CDR2 reads SQIVND (reference sequence). V was trimmed by 5 bases and J by 6 bases, leaving 21 bases between them. This CDR3 spans 16 amino acids. In nucleotides, the CDR3 is TGTGCCAGTAGTCCCAGAGGGGGACGTCATGTCGATACGCAGTATTTT. Translating gives CASSPRGGRHVDTQYF.

The chain recombines TRBV5-1 with TRBJ2-2; TRBD1 agrees at 7 bases. Per the germline V gene, CDR1 is SGHRS and CDR2 is YFSETQ. This CDR3 region has 17 residues. The V and J ends lost 3 bases and 2 bases, in that order; junction bases with no gene match: 10. CDR3 in amino acids: CASSSTQQGSNTGELFF. The CDR3 nucleotides are TGCGCCAGCAGCTCGACCCAACAGGGGTCCAACACCGGGGAGCTGTTTTTT.

The V call is TRBV25-1, the J call TRBJ1-2, with a possible D match to TRBD1 (5 bases). The CDR3 extends over 13 amino acids. The ends were cut back, 5 bases at V and 2 bases at J, with 9 bases in the middle. Germline V CDR1 and CDR2: MGHDK, SYGVNS. The DNA for the CDR3 is TGTGCCAGCAGTCCCGACAGAAACTATGGCTACACCTTC. Translating it yields CASSPDRNYGYTF.

V usage is TRBV24-1 and J usage is TRBJ2-5, with TRBD2 as a possible D gene (7 bases). This CDR3 contains 14 residues. Trimming left V 4 bases short and J 5 bases short, with 13 bases between. Germline loops: CDR1 KGHDR, CDR2 SFDVKD. The CDR3 bases are TGTGCCACCAGTGAGGGGGGGCTGTCGGAGACCCAGTACTTC. Amino acids: CATSEGGLSETQYF.

This rearrangement joins TRBV5-4 to TRBJ1-2; the D is unclear. Per the germline V gene, CDR1 is SGHNT and CDR2 is YYREEE (reference sequence). With 0 bases removed from V and 6 bases from J, the gap between germline ends came to 6 bases. The CDR3 runs to 12 residues. CDR3 nucleotides: TGTGCCAGCAGCTTGGACTGGAATGGCTACACCTTC. This sequence encodes CASSLDWNGYTF.

The V call is TRBV2, the J call TRBJ1-4; 8 bases are a match to TRBD1. The CDR3 covers 15 residues. Germline trimming cut 7 bases from V and 5 bases from J; bases unmatched to any gene: 9. CDR1 is SNHLY and CDR2 is FYNNEI in the germline V gene. As DNA, the CDR3 is TGTGCCAGCACCGAGGACAGGGTCGTCAATGAAAAACTGTTTTTT. This encodes CASTEDRVVNEKLFF.

The V call is TRBV6-2 or TRBV6-3, the J call TRBJ2-7; TRBD2 matches 9 bases. Germline-derived CDR1 and CDR2 are MNHEY and SVGEGT. The CDR3 runs 16 residues. Trimming took 5 bases from V and 6 from J; bases not matched to a gene: 14. CDR3 DNA: TGTGCCAGCAGTCCACGACTAGCGGCCGGGCGGGTCGAGCAGTACTTC. It codes for CASSPRLAAGRVEQYF.

This clone was detected only a few times. This chain uses TRBV7-2 with TRBJ2-6; perhaps TRBD2 as D (7 bases). Germline V lookup: CDR1 SGHTA, CDR2 FQGNSA. The CDR3 is 17 residues long. V was shortened by 0 bases and J by 4 bases, with 13 bases between the two germline ends. CDR3 sequence: CASSLAGGASGANVLTF. DNA of the CDR3: TGTGCCAGCAGCTTAGCTGGGGGGGCCTCCGGGGCCAACGTCCTGACTTTC.

This rearrangement joins TRBV5-1 to TRBJ2-5; tentatively, D is TRBD2 (5 bases). The germline V and J ends were trimmed by 3 bases and 5 bases, with 8 bases remaining between them. The CDR3 sequence is 12 residues long. The germline V gene encodes CDR1 SGHRS and CDR2 YFSETQ. The CDR3 loop reads CASSSSGETQYF. The CDR3 region has the DNA TGCGCCAGCAGCTCCTCGGGGGAGACCCAGTACTTC.

The chain carries TRBV5-1 and TRBJ2-7, with 9 positions matching TRBD1. The CDR3 is made up of 17 amino acids. V shed 4 bases and J 0 bases; nucleotides not matched to a gene: 11. Germline V lookup: CDR1 SGHRS, CDR2 YFSETQ. DNA for the CDR3: TGCGCCAGCAGCCTTAGAGGGCCGGGACAGGGCTCCTACGAGCAGTACTTC. Amino acids: CASSLRGPGQGSYEQYF.